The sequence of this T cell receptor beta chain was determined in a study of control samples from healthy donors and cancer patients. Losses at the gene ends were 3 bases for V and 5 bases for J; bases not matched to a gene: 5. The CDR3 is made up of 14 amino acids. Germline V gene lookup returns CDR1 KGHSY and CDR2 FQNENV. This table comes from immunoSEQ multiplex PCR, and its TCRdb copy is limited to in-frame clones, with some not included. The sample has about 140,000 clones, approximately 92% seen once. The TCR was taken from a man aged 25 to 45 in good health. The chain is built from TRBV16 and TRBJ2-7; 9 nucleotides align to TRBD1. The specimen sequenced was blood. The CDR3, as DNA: TGTGCCAGCAGCCAGGGGGACAGGGAACACGAGCAGTACTTC. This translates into CASSQGDREHEQYF. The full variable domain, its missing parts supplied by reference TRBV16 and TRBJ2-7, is GEEVAQTPKHLVRGEGQKAKLYCAPIKGHSYVFWYQQVLKNEFKFLISFQNENVFDETGMPKERFSAKCLPNSPCSLEIQATKLEDSAVYFCASSQGDREHEQYFGPGTRLTVT.